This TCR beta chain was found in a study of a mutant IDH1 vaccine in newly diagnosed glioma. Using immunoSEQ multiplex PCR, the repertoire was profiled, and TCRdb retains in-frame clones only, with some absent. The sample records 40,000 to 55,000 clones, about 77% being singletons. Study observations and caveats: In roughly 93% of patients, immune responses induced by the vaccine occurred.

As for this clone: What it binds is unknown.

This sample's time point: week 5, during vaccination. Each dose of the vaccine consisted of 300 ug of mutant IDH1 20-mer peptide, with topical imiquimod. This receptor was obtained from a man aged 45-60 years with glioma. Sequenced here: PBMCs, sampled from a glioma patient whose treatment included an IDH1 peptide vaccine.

CDR3 sequence: CASSIRGAKADQPQHF. The CDR3 bases are TGTGCCAGTAGTATACGTGGAGCCAAAGCGGATCAGCCCCAGCATTTT. The chain uses TRBV19 and TRBJ1-5, with D unclear. The CDR3 length is 16 residues. V shed 2 bases and J shed 5 bases, with 16 bases lying between them. Per germline, CDR1 LNHDA and CDR2 SQIVND (reference sequence).